This T cell receptor beta chain was sequenced in a study of preoperative IRX-2 immunotherapy in early breast cancer. The data were produced by immunoSEQ multiplex PCR, yet TCRdb's version contains in-frame clones alone and is incomplete. The sample yields around 28,000 clones, 90% seen once. Treatment here: preoperative locoregional IRX-2 cytokine immunotherapy. This phase Ib study tested locoregional IRX-2 cytokine immunotherapy given before surgery. With V trimmed by 3 bases and J by 5 bases, 7 bases remained unmatched. Germline assignment: CDR1 LNHNV and CDR2 YYDKDF (reference sequence). The CDR3 is 16 residues long.

The chain links TRBV15 to TRBJ2-5, with 12 bases lining up with TRBD1. The specimen was collected from a patient treated with IRX-2 immunotherapy. This receptor was obtained from a human donor with breast cancer. The CDR3 bases are TGTGCCACCAGCAGGGGGGACAGGGGGCGACGGGAGACCCAGTACTTC. It yields the protein CATSRGDRGRRETQYF.